The 25 T cell receptor beta chains below come from one sample, sequenced in a study of tumor-infiltrating lymphocytes in oesophageal squamous cell carcinoma. MiXCR was run by TCRdb on the PCR reads, yielding one entry per CDR3 protein. This table holds 16,000 or so distinct CDR3 sequences, about 40% found once. The material sequenced was blood. These receptors all come from a female donor with esophageal squamous cell carcinoma.

V is TRBV7-2 and J is TRBJ2-5; the match to TRBD2 covers 8 bases. The V gene end was trimmed by 5 bases and the J gene end by 5 bases; junction bases not matched to a gene: 7. This CDR3 spans 14 amino acids. Germline assignment: CDR1 SGHTA and CDR2 FQGNSA. The CDR3 sequence is CASSRVAGLETQYF. CDR3 in DNA: TGTGCCAGCAGCCGTGTAGCGGGGTTGGAGACCCAGTACTTC.

The sample holds many counts of this clonotype. As the CDR3 is not closed by the conserved phenylalanine or tryptophan, this likely results from a read error. The limits of the CDR3 on the DNA are not certain, so only TCRdb's listed CDR3 is given. The chain couples TRBV7-7 to TRBJ2-6; the listed D gene, TRBD1, was not tested against the DNA. The V gene's germline CDR1 is SSHAT and CDR2 FNYEAQ (reference sequence). Termini included, the CDR3 measures 15 amino acids. CDR3 amino acids: CASSLESNNEQFFGA.

The chain has TRBV20-1 and TRBJ1-1, with D possibly matching TRBD1 (6 bases). Germline V gene lookup returns CDR1 DFQATT and CDR2 SNEGSKA (reference sequence). The CDR3 totals 13 residues. Trimming left V 5 bases short and J 9 bases short, with 19 bases between. CDR3 region: CSADWTEGFQAFF. For the CDR3, the DNA is TGCAGTGCTGACTGGACAGAAGGTTTTCAAGCTTTCTTT.

Within the sample, this clonotype is medium-sized. The chain is built from TRBV7-8 and TRBJ2-1; 9 positions match TRBD1. This CDR3 is built from 15 residues. Germline trimming cut 1 base from V and 4 bases from J; bases unmatched to any gene: 2. Germline V lookup: CDR1 SGHVS, CDR2 FQNEAQ. CDR3 bases: TGTGCCAGCAGCTTAGAACAGGGGGCGTACAATGAGCAGTTCTTC. This sequence encodes CASSLEQGAYNEQFF.

The V and J genes are TRBV9 and TRBJ1-5; D might be TRBD1 (6 bases). The CDR3 extends over 15 amino acids. The germline V and J ends were trimmed by 0 bases and 9 bases, with 16 bases remaining between them. The germline gives CDR1 SGDLS, CDR2 YYNGEE. The CDR3 DNA reads TGTGCCAGCAGCGTAGGAGAGGACAGCAGTCGGCCCCAGCATTTT. Translated: CASSVGEDSSRPQHF.

Written as DNA, the CDR3 is TGTGCCAGCAGCTTATCTCTAGCGTGGGACAATGAGCAGTTCTTC. Translation gives CASSLSLAWDNEQFF. The chain has TRBV7-3 and TRBJ2-1; weak D call: TRBD2 (6 bases). Germline V gene sequence: CDR1 SGHTA, CDR2 FQGTGA. The V end lost 2 bases, the J end lost 5 bases, and 13 bases lay between the germline ends. This CDR3 is 15 amino acids long.

This clonotype was recorded once. J is TRBJ2-7 and V is TRBV7-9; D unclear. The CDR3 extends over 15 amino acids. Germline V CDR1 and CDR2: SEHNR, FQNEAQ (reference sequence). V gave up 1 base and J gave up 1 base, with 11 bases separating them. CDR3 sequence (DNA): TGTGCCAGCAGCTTAGAAGGGTATCCTTCCTACGAGCAGTACTTC. It is translated as CASSLEGYPSYEQYF. Supplemented by reference TRBV7-9 and TRBJ2-7, the full variable domain reads DTGVSQNPRHKITKRGQNVTFRCDPISEHNRLYWYRQTLGQGPEFLTYFQNEAQLEKSRLLSDRFSAERPKGSFSTLEIQRTEQGDSAMYLCASSLEGYPSYEQYFGPGTRLTVT.

This clonotype was seen a handful of times. This chain links TRBV7-2 with TRBJ1-1, with 7 positions matching TRBD1. Unmatched junction bases numbered 1, after V lost 3 bases and J lost 0 bases. Looked up from germline, CDR1 is SGHTA and CDR2 is FQGNSA. The CDR3 is made up of 14 amino acids. This chain's CDR3 is CASSLGQMNTEAFF. The CDR3 DNA reads as TGTGCCAGCAGCTTGGGACAGATGAACACTGAAGCTTTCTTT.

The chain employs TRBV19 and TRBJ2-3, with D unresolved. The better agreement between TRBJ2-7 and the DNA end casts doubt on the J call. The CDR3 has 15 residues. Germline V lookup: CDR1 LNHDA, CDR2 SQIVND (reference sequence). CDR3 residues: CASSTRPVGINEQYF. CDR3 DNA sequence: TGTGCCAGTAGTACCCGACCTGTGGGGATCAATGAGCAGTACTTC.

This clonotype was counted ten times or more. The chain employs TRBV5-6 and TRBJ1-2; D remains unclear. Germline V lookup: CDR1 SGHDT, CDR2 YYEEEE. This CDR3 has 14 amino acids. V lost 7 bases and J 2 bases, leaving 15 bases between the germline ends. The CDR3 DNA reads TGTGCCAGCGGCCTCACCAGAGAAAACTATGGCTACACCTTC. Protein product: CASGLTRENYGYTF.

This sequence joins TRBV3-1 and TRBJ1-1, with 8 bases lining up with TRBD1. CDR3 length: 14 amino acids. After removal of 0 bases from V and 8 bases from J, the junction contained 5 bases not matched to a gene. CDR1 and CDR2 (germline): LGHDT, YNNKEL (reference sequence). CDR3 sequence (DNA): TGTGCCAGCAGCCAAGACTTGGCAGGGGGCGAAGCTTTCTTT. The encoded protein is CASSQDLAGGEAFF.

A few counts support this clonotype. The CDR3: CASSLGQVDTDTQYF. As DNA, the CDR3 is TGTGCCAGCAGCTTAGGTCAGGTGGACACAGATACGCAGTATTTT. The chain is built from TRBV7-2 and TRBJ2-3; D unclear. The CDR3 is 15 amino acids. The V end lost 1 base, the J end lost 2 bases, and 10 bases lay between the germline ends. Germline V gives CDR1 SGHTA, CDR2 FQGNSA.

The genes are TRBV7-8 and TRBJ1-4; D is ambiguous. V shed 0 bases and J shed 4 bases, with 9 bases lying between them. This CDR3 spans 15 amino acids. Per the germline V gene, CDR1 is SGHVS and CDR2 is FQNEAQ. This CDR3 reads CASSLAWTFNEKLFF. The CDR3, as DNA: TGTGCCAGCAGCTTAGCTTGGACTTTTAATGAAAAACTGTTTTTT.

This rearrangement joins TRBV6-2 or TRBV6-3 to TRBJ2-3; D is uncertain. The V end lost 8 bases, the J end lost 4 bases, and 13 bases lay between the germline ends. This CDR3 is built from 13 residues. The germline V gene has CDR1 MNHEY and CDR2 SVGEGT. CDR3 sequence (DNA): TGTGCCAGCGGCCCTAGAGGCGCAGATACGCAGTATTTT. Protein product: CASGPRGADTQYF.

This clonotype was recorded a few times. This sequence joins TRBV7-2 and TRBJ2-5; TRBD1 matches 10 bases. CDR1 and CDR2 from the germline V gene are SGHTA and FQGNSA. Trimming at V came to 5 bases and at J to 7 bases, leaving 10 bases not matched to a gene. CDR3 length equals 15 residues. CDR3 in DNA: TGTGCCAGCAGCGGAGGGACAGGGGTTCGGGGGACCCAGTACTTC. This translates into CASSGGTGVRGTQYF.

This clonotype has only a few counts. The chain combines TRBV6-6 with TRBJ2-7; D may match TRBD1 or TRBD2 (5 bases each). The CDR3 has 17 residues. V shed 7 bases and J shed 0 bases, with 22 bases lying between them. Germline CDR1 and CDR2: MNHNY and SVGAGI (reference sequence). The CDR3 here is CASKAGFHGAASYEQYF. In DNA form, the CDR3 reads TGTGCCAGCAAGGCAGGGTTCCACGGAGCGGCCTCCTACGAGCAGTACTTC.

For the CDR3, the DNA is TGTGCCAGCAGCTTTTCCCCAGCCAAAAACATTCAGTTCTTC. Amino acids: CASSFSPAKNIQFF. V usage is TRBV11-2 and J usage is TRBJ2-7; D uncertain. The tail of the sequence fits TRBJ2-1 better, so the J call may be wrong. The CDR3 covers 14 residues. CDR1 is SGHAT and CDR2 is FQNNGV in the germline V gene.

This clonotype occurred a few times. This chain links TRBV10-3 with TRBJ2-6; the D gene is possibly TRBD2 (6 bases). This CDR3 comprises 17 residues. The V gene lost 0 bases and the J gene lost 0 bases, with 9 bases spanning the gap. Per the germline V gene, CDR1 is ENHRY and CDR2 is SYGVKD. The CDR3 coding sequence is TGTGCCATCAGTGAGTCGTTGGGGGGCTCTGGGGCCAACGTCCTGACTTTC. Its translation: CAISESLGGSGANVLTF.

V usage is TRBV6-1 and J usage is TRBJ2-5; D gene uncertain. The J call may be in error: the DNA end matches TRBJ2-1 better. Germline V CDR1 and CDR2: MNHNS, SASEGT. The CDR3 extends over 15 amino acids. In DNA, the CDR3 is TGTGCCAGCAGTGAATTCGGAAGCATACTCAATGAGCAGTTCTTC. Translating it yields CASSEFGSILNEQFF.

This clonotype was observed a few times. This chain links TRBV6-6 with TRBJ2-5; D gene uncertain. From germline, CDR1 is MNHNY and CDR2 SVGAGI (reference sequence). The CDR3 extends over 15 amino acids. Trimming stripped 0 bases from V and 4 bases from J, with 12 bases between. The CDR3 protein is CASSYSAGDLETQYF. The CDR3 DNA is TGTGCCAGCAGTTACTCAGCTGGGGATCTAGAGACCCAGTACTTC.

This clonotype was observed at least ten times. The rearrangement uses TRBV6-1 and TRBJ2-6; D gene uncertain. V lost 7 bases to trimming and J lost 4 bases, with 8 bases between them. Looked up from germline, CDR1 is MNHNS and CDR2 is SASEGT. This CDR3 is 13 amino acids long. CDR3 loop: CASTASGANVLTF. The CDR3, as DNA: TGTGCCAGCACCGCTTCCGGGGCCAACGTCCTGACTTTC.

This clonotype is medium-sized (0.01 to 0.1%). This chain uses TRBV6-6 with TRBJ2-5; D ambiguous. Germline lookup yields CDR1 MNHNY and CDR2 SVGAGI (reference sequence). V was trimmed by 1 base and J by 5 bases, leaving 2 bases between them. This CDR3 has 11 residues. CDR3 sequence (DNA): TGTGCCAGCAGTTACTTTGAGACCCAGTACTTC. As protein: CASSYFETQYF.

This clonotype was counted many times. The CDR3 spells CASSLQGPFGEQYF. The CDR3 nucleotides are TGTGCCAGCAGCCTCCAAGGACCCTTTGGGGAGCAGTACTTC. The chain joins TRBV12-3 or TRBV12-4 to TRBJ2-7; D unresolved. V lost 6 bases, J lost 7 bases, and 19 bases lay in between. The CDR3 is made up of 14 amino acids.

The chain has TRBV10-2 and TRBJ2-4, with D tentatively TRBD1 or TRBD2 (5 bases each). The J call is uncertain, as TRBJ2-1 better fits the DNA end. Germline V gene sequence: CDR1 WSHSY, CDR2 SAAADI. This CDR3 has 16 residues. The chain's CDR3 is CASSELRGYTYNEQFF. CDR3 DNA sequence: TGCGCCAGCAGTGAACTTCGGGGCTATACCTACAATGAGCAGTTCTTC.

The V and J genes are TRBV7-1 and TRBJ2-5, with 10 bases matching TRBD2. The J call may be mistaken, given a closer DNA end match to TRBJ2-7. TRBV7-1 is an ORF for which the function is uncertain. This CDR3 contains 14 residues. In nucleotides, the CDR3 is TGTGCCAGCAGTCAGCGGGAGGGGCCCTACGAGCAGTACTTC. Its protein is CASSQREGPYEQYF.